This T cell receptor beta chain was recovered during a study of CD8+ T cells in alopecia areata. The study, taken as a whole, reports: A large proportion of expanded lesional clones were detected persisting in scalp and blood during tofacitinib. Patients showed less clear TCR sequence sharing than mice, possibly partly because of HLA diversity. On tofacitinib, scalp clonality and expanded CD8+ clones among top 100 fell significantly.

As to this clone: Its antigen is not known.

Isolated RNA was reverse transcribed into cDNA used as the sequencing template. Profiled with immunoSEQ multiplex PCR; TCRdb holds only in-frame clones, not every one. The sample consists of roughly 5,000 clones, around 69% of them appearing once. As to treatment: oral pan-JAK inhibitor, 5-10 mg twice daily. In alopecia areata patients, both lesional scalp punch biopsies and peripheral blood were collected. The source material was skin, sampled at week 24, from a patient treated with tofacitinib. This clonotype was obtained from a human donor with alopecia areata.

The CDR3 sequence: CASSQGSSGNTEAFF. DNA for the CDR3: TGTGCCAGCTCTCAGGGGTCCTCAGGGAACACTGAAGCTTTCTTT. The chain carries TRBV18 and TRBJ1-1; TRBD1 is a possible D gene (6 bases). V lost 6 bases to trimming and J lost 1 base, with 15 bases between them. The CDR3 totals 15 residues. Germline V gene sequence: CDR1 KGHSH, CDR2 LQKENI.